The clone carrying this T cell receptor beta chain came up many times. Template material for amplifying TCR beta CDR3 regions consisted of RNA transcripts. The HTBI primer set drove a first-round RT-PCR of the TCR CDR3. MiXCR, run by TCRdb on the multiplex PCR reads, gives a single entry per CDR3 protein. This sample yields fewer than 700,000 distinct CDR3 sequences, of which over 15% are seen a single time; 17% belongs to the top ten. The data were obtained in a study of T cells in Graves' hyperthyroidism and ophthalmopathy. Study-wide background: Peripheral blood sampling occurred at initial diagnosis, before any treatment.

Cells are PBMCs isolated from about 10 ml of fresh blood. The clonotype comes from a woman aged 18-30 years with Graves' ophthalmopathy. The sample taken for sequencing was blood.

The CDR3 DNA follows: TGTGCCAGCAGTTATCCCGGGACAGGGGGCAATGAGCAGTTCTTC. Translated, it gives CASSYPGTGGNEQFF. This chain connects TRBV6-5 to TRBJ2-1, with 11 bases matching TRBD1. V lost 3 bases and J lost 6; bases outside the gene matches: 4. Germline CDR1 reads MNHEY; CDR2 reads SVGAGI. This CDR3 comprises 15 residues.